The clone carrying this T cell receptor beta chain was seen many times. The sample belongs to a study of blood T cells in healthy people across ages. Germline V CDR1 and CDR2: KGHSH, LQKENI. V lost 3 bases, J lost 4 bases, and 14 bases lay in between. CDR3 length: 15 residues. Individuals who donated were healthy Caucasians from Russia aged 6 to 90. A second PCR of about 6 to 12 cycles used a sample-barcoded 5' primer and a J-beta primer mix. MiXCR was run by TCRdb on the 5' RACE reads, yielding one entry per CDR3 protein. The data show hundreds of thousands of distinct CDR3 sequences, under 65% seen once.

Sequences were obtained from blood. This clonotype was obtained from a woman of 80 years or more in good health. The chain has TRBV18 and TRBJ2-3; either TRBD1 or TRBD2 may fit D (6 bases each). In nucleotides, the CDR3 is TGTGCCAGCTCACCCCCGGGGGCGCCCCCAGATACGCAGTATTTT. Residues: CASSPPGAPPDTQYF.